This T cell receptor (beta chain) was captured in a study of blood T cell repertoires in COVID-19. CDR3 length: 15 amino acids. Germline V gives CDR1 MNHNS, CDR2 SASEGT. V was pared by 1 base and J by 4 bases, with 5 bases of the junction left unmatched. The assay was immunoSEQ multiplex PCR, and TCRdb's table has in-frame clones only and misses some. This sample has some 190,000 clones, with 80% found just once. The receptor's source is a man in his 60s with acute or convalescent COVID-19. V and J are TRBV6-1 and TRBJ1-2, with 8 bases that match TRBD1. Sequenced: peripheral blood. CDR3 in DNA: TGTGCCAGCAGTGAAGGAGGACAGGGCGGCTATGGCTACACCTTC. Translation gives CASSEGGQGGYGYTF.